This entry lists 8 T cell receptor beta chains sequenced from one sample in a study of control samples from healthy donors and cancer patients. The repertoire was sequenced with immunoSEQ multiplex PCR; TCRdb's copy has only in-frame clones and lacks some. This table holds about 170,000 clones, roughly 94% found once. The sequencing sample was made of blood. The receptors come from a woman under 30 in good health.

This clone is a singleton in its sample. The V and J genes are TRBV2 and TRBJ1-5; no firm D call. This CDR3 is built from 13 residues. Trimming cost V 6 bases and J 2 bases, with 8 bases left between them. Germline V gene sequence: CDR1 SNHLY, CDR2 FYNNEI. CDR3 sequence: CASRLDGNQPQHF. The CDR3 region has the DNA TGTGCCAGCAGGCTGGACGGCAATCAGCCCCAGCATTTT. Supplemented by reference TRBV2 and TRBJ1-5, the full variable domain reads EPEVTQTPSHQVTQMGQEVILRCVPISNHLYFYWYRQILGQKVEFLVSFYNNEISEKSEIFDDQFSVERPDGSNFTLKIRSTKLEDSAMYFCASRLDGNQPQHFGDGTRLSIL.

With respect to this clone: This sample also contains other DNA sequences that code for the same CDR3. The gene calls are TRBV5-1 and TRBJ1-2, with 7 bases aligning to TRBD1. From germline, CDR1 is SGHRS and CDR2 YFSETQ. V dropped 1 base and J dropped 8; count of bases not matched to a gene: 2. This CDR3 is built from 12 residues. CDR3 nucleotide sequence: TGCGCCAGCAGCTTGCAGGGGGGGGGCTACACCTTC. Its protein is CASSLQGGGYTF.

V and J are TRBV18 and TRBJ1-1; no clear D gene. Trimming removed 3 bases from V and 2 bases from J, with 7 bases in between. Germline values: CDR1 KGHSH, CDR2 LQKENI. The CDR3 runs 13 residues. For the CDR3, the DNA is TGTGCCAGCTCACCCCAGTTTAACACTGAAGCTTTCTTT. Amino acid sequence: CASSPQFNTEAFF.

The V call is TRBV5-1, the J call TRBJ2-3; D not resolved. Trimming cost V 0 bases and J 6 bases, with 5 bases left between them. Germline V CDR1 and CDR2: SGHRS, YFSETQ. The CDR3 totals 12 residues. The CDR3 sequence is CASSLGSDTQYF. CDR3 bases: TGCGCCAGCAGCTTGGGGTCGGATACGCAGTATTTT.

The chain couples TRBV4-1 to TRBJ1-2; D gene ambiguous. CDR3 size: 16 residues. V lost 6 bases and J 0 bases, leaving 17 bases between the germline ends. Germline CDR1 reads MGHRA; CDR2 reads YSYEKL. CDR3 coding DNA: TGCGCCAGCAGGGATCGTCGCGGGGATTCTAACTATGGCTACACCTTC. Its protein is CASRDRRGDSNYGYTF.

The chain recombines TRBV6-5 with TRBJ2-7; D call uncertain. The CDR3 extends over 13 amino acids. V lost 0 bases to trimming and J lost 0 bases, with 3 bases between them. Per the germline V gene, CDR1 is MNHEY and CDR2 is SVGAGI. CDR3 region: CASSYSYSYEQYF. The CDR3 region has the DNA TGTGCCAGCAGTTACTCATACTCCTACGAGCAGTACTTC.

This chain joins TRBV7-8 and TRBJ2-1; 9 nucleotides line up with TRBD2. The junction had 0 bases not matched to a gene; V was cut back by 3 bases and J by 0 bases. This CDR3 contains 15 residues. Germline V gene lookup returns CDR1 SGHVS and CDR2 FQNEAQ. In DNA form, the CDR3 reads TGTGCCAGCAGCTTTAGCGGGAGCTCCTACAATGAGCAGTTCTTC. Protein sequence: CASSFSGSSYNEQFF.

V gene TRBV6-5 combines with J gene TRBJ2-7, with 7 positions matching TRBD1. CDR1 is MNHEY and CDR2 is SVGAGI in the germline V gene. The J segment lost 2 bases and the V segment lost 5 bases, leaving 3 bases of the junction unmatched. This CDR3 is built from 13 residues. The CDR3 loop is CASSRDSTYEQYF. The CDR3 DNA is TGTGCCAGCAGTCGGGACAGTACCTACGAGCAGTACTTC.